This T cell receptor (beta chain) was sequenced during a study of T cells in Graves' hyperthyroidism and ophthalmopathy. It was RNA transcripts that yielded the amplified TCR beta CDR3 regions. Primed by the HTBI set, a first-round RT-PCR was run on the TCR CDR3. One entry per CDR3 protein, called by TCRdb with MiXCR from the multiplex PCR reads. The sample shows under 250,000 distinct CDR3 sequences, about a sixth of them seen only once. The germline gives CDR1 DFQATT, CDR2 SNEGSKA (reference sequence). The CDR3 consists of 18 residues. Trimming cost V 6 bases and J 7 bases, with 31 bases left between them. Graves' hyperthyroidism showing no ophthalmopathy progression within 18 months was considered stable. It was 10 ml of fresh peripheral blood that supplied the PBMCs.

Sequenced material: blood. This chain joins TRBV20-1 and TRBJ2-4, with D hard to call. The receptor was isolated from a man aged 45-65 years with Graves' hyperthyroidism. The CDR3 bases are TGCAGTGCCCCCCACATTCCGTTTGGAGCTTGGGGTTCTAACATTCAGTACTTC. Translation: CSAPHIPFGAWGSNIQYF.